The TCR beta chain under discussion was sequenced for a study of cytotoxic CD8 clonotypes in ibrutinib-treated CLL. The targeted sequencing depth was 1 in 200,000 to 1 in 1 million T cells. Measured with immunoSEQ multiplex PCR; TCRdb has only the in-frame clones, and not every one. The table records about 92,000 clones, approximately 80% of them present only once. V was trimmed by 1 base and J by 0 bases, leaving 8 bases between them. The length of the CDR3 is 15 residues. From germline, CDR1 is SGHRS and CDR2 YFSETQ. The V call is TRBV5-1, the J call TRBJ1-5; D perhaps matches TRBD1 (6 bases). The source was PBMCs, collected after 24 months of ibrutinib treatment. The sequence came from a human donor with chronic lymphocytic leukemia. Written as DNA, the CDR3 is TGCGCCAGCAGCTTGCAGGGGCTTAGCAATCAGCCCCAGCATTTT. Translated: CASSLQGLSNQPQHF.